This TCR beta chain appears in the sequencing data of a study of Ad26.COV2.S vaccination and SARS-CoV-2 variants. Whole-study results and caveats: While placebo recipients had lower spike-specific TCR breadth, vaccine recipients had more.

The repertoire was sequenced with immunoSEQ multiplex PCR; TCRdb's copy has only in-frame clones and lacks some. There are 400,000 to 450,000 clones in the sample; around 92% occur only once, and over 1.5% lies in the top ten. Treatment given: about 20 received Ad26.COV2.S at low or high dose, single or two shots; roughly five received placebo; per-sample allocation not given. On day 63 after the first injection, vaccine and placebo recipients gave samples. As concerns this clone: Its antigen remains unidentified.

Here the sequenced sample was peripheral blood, taken in a trial of Ad26.COV2.S vaccine versus placebo. The TCR sequence derives from a person between 18 and 65 years old who received the Ad26.COV2.S COVID-19 vaccine or a placebo.

In DNA, the CDR3 is TGTGCCAGTAGTCCCCGCCATTACAGGGATTCAGATACGCAGTATTTT. Protein sequence: CASSPRHYRDSDTQYF. The chain couples TRBV19 to TRBJ2-3; D may be TRBD1 (6 bases). The CDR3 extends over 16 amino acids. CDR1 and CDR2 from the germline V gene are LNHDA and SQIVND (reference sequence). The V end was cut by 5 bases, the J end by 4 bases, with 19 bases between.